This TCR beta chain came from a study of blood T cell repertoires in COVID-19. Trimming took 6 bases from V and 1 from J; bases not matched to a gene: 12. CDR1 is MDHEN, CDR2 SYDVKM, per germline. The CDR3 totals 17 residues. In the original processing: How many nucleated cells were present was estimated from reference gene primer amplification. Only in-frame clones appear in the TCRdb table, and some are missing; sequencing was by immunoSEQ multiplex PCR. V and J calls and clone size are those listed in that table; D and trimming were worked out from the DNA. In the table there are roughly 250,000 clones, approximately 79% of which are singletons.

The origin of this receptor is a woman at least 80 years old with active or convalescent COVID-19. The sample taken for sequencing was peripheral blood. The J gene is TRBJ1-5, the V gene TRBV28, with 7 bases fitting TRBD1. In nucleotides, the CDR3 is TGTGCCAGCAGCGGCAACAGGGGTAGATTAAGCAATCAGCCCCAGCATTTT. It codes for CASSGNRGRLSNQPQHF.